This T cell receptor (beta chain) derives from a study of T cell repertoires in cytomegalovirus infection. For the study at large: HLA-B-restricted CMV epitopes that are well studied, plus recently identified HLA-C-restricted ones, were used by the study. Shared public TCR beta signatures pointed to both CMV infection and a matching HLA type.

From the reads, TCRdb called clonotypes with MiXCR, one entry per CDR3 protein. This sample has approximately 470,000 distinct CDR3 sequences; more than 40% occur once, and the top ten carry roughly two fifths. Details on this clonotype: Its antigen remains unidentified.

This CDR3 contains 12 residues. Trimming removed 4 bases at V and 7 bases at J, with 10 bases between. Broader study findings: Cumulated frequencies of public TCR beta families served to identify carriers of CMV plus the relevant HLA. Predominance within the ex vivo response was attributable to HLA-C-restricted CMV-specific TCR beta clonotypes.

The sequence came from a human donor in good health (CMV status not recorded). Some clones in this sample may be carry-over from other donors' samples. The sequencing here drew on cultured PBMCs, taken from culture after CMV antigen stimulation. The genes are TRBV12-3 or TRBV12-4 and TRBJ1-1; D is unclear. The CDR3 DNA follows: TGTGCCAGCAGTTCAAGGGCGCATGAAGCTTTCTTT. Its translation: CASSSRAHEAFF.